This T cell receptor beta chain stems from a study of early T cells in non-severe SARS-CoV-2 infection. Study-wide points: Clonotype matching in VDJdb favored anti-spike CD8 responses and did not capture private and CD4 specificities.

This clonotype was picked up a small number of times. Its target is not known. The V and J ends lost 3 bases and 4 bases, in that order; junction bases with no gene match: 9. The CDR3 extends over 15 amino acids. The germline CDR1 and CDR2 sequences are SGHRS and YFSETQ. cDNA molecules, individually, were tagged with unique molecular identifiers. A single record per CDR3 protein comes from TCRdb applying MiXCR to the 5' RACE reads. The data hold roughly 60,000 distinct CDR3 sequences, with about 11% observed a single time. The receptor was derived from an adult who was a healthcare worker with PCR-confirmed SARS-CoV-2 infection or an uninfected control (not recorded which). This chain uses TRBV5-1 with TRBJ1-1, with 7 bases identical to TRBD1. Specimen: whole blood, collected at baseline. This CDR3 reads CASSSDRARGTEAFF. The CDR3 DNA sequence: TGCGCCAGCAGCTCCGACAGGGCGCGTGGCACTGAAGCTTTCTTT.